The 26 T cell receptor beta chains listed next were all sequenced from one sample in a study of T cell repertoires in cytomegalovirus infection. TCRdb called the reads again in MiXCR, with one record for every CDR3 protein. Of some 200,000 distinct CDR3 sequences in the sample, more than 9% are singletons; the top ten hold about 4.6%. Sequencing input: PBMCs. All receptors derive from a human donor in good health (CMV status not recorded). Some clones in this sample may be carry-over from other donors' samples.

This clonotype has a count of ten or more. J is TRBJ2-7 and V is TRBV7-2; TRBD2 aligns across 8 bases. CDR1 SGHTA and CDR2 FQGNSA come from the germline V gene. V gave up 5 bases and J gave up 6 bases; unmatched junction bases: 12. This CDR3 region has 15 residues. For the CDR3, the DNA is TGTGCCAGCAGCGCGGGGCGGGGGGCGAGGGGCGAGCAGTACTTC. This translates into CASSAGRGARGEQYF. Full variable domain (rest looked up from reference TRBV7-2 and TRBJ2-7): GAGVSQSPSNKVTEKGKDVELRCDPISGHTALYWYRQSLGQGLEFLIYFQGNSAPDKSGLPSDRFSAERTGGSVSTLTIQRTQQEDSAVYLCASSAGRGARGEQYFGPGTRLTVT.

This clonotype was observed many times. CDR3 sequence (DNA): TGCGCCAGCAGCGAGGGACATTTGAACACTGAAGCTTTCTTT. Its translation: CASSEGHLNTEAFF. V usage is TRBV4-3 and J usage is TRBJ1-1; a weak D match, TRBD1 (6 bases). V dropped 5 bases and J dropped 0 bases, with 10 bases sitting between them. This CDR3 is built from 14 residues. Germline V gene lookup returns CDR1 LGHNA and CDR2 YSLEER.

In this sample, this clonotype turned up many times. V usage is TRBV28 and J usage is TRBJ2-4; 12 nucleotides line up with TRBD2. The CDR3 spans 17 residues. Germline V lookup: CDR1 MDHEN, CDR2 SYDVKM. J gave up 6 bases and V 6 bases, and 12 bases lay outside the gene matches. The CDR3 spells CASSPHIGLAGRNIQYF. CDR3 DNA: TGTGCCAGCAGCCCCCACATCGGACTAGCGGGACGAAACATTCAGTACTTC. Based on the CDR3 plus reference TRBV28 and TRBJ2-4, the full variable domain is DVKVTQSSRYLVKRTGEKVFLECVQDMDHENMFWYRQDPGLGLRLIYFSYDVKMKEKGDIPEGYSVSREKKERFSLILESASTNQTSMYLCASSPHIGLAGRNIQYFGAGTRLSVL.

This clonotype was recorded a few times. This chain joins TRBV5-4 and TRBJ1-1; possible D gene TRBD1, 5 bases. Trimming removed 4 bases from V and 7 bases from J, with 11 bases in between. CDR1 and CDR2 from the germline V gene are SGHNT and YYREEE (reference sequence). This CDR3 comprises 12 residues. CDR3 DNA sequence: TGTGCCAGCAGCGGAGACAGCCGTGAAGCTTTCTTT. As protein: CASSGDSREAFF.

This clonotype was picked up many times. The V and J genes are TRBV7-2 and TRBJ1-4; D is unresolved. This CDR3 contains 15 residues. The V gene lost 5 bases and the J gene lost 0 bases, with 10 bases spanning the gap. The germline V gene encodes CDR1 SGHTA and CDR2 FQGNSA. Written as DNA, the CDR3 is TGTGCCAGCAGCCTTGACCGTGCAACTAATGAAAAACTGTTTTTT. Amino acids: CASSLDRATNEKLFF.

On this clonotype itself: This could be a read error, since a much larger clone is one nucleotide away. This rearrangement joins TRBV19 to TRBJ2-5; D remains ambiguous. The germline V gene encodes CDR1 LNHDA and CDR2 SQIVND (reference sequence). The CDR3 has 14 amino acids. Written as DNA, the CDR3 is TGTGCCAGTTGTATCATCGGGCTCCAAGAGACCCAGTACTTC. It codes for CASCIIGLQETQYF.

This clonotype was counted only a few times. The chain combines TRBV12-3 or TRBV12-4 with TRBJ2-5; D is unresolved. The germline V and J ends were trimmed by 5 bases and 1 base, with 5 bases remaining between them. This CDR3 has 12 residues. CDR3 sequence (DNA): TGTGCCAGCAGTACCTCCCAAGAGACCCAGTACTTC. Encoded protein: CASSTSQETQYF.

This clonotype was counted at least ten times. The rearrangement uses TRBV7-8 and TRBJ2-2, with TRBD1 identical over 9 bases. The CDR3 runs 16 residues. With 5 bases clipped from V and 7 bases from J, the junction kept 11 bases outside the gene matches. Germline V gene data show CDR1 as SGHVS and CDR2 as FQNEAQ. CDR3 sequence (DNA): TGTGCCAGCAGCCAAGGAACAGGGGGCTTAGGCGGGGAGCTGTTTTTT. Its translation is CASSQGTGGLGGELFF.

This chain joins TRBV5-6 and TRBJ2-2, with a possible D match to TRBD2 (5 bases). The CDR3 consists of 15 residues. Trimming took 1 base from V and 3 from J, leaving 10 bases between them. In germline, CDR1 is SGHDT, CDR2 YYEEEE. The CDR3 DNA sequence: TGTGCCAGCAGCTTGATGGACGGGGACACCGGGGAGCTGTTTTTT. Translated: CASSLMDGDTGELFF.

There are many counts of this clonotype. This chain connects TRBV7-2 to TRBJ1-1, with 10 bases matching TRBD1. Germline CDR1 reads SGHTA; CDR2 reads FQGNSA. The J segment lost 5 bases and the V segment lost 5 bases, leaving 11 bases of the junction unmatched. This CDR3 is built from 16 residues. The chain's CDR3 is CASSQTGGALKTEAFF. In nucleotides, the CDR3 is TGTGCCAGCAGCCAGACAGGGGGCGCCTTAAAGACTGAAGCTTTCTTT.

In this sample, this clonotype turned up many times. The CDR3 DNA is TGTGCCAGCAGTGAAGACCAGGGGCTGGAGACCCAGTACTTC. Amino acids: CASSEDQGLETQYF. This rearrangement joins TRBV6-1 to TRBJ2-5; TRBD1 is a possible D gene (6 bases). The ends were cut back, 1 base at V and 5 bases at J, with 11 bases in the middle. This CDR3 contains 14 residues. Germline loops: CDR1 MNHNS, CDR2 SASEGT.

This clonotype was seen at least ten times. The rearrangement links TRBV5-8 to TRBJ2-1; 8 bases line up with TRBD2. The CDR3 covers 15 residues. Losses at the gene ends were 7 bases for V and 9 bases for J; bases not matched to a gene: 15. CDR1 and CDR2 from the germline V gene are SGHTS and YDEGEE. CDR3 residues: CASRYPGLGLSEQFF. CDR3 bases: TGTGCCAGCCGGTATCCGGGACTAGGCTTGTCTGAGCAGTTCTTC.

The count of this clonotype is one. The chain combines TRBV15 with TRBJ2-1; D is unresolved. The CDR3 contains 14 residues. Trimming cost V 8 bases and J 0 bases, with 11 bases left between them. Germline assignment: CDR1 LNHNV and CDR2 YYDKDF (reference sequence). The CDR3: CATLDTSSYNEQFF. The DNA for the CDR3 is TGTGCCACCCTAGACACGAGCTCCTACAATGAGCAGTTCTTC.

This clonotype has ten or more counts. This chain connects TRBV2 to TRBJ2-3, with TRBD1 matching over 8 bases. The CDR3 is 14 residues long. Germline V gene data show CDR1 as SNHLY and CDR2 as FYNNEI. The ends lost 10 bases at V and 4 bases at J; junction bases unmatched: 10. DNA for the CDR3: TGTGCCACCTTAACAGGGGGTTCTGCAGATACGCAGTATTTT. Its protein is CATLTGGSADTQYF.

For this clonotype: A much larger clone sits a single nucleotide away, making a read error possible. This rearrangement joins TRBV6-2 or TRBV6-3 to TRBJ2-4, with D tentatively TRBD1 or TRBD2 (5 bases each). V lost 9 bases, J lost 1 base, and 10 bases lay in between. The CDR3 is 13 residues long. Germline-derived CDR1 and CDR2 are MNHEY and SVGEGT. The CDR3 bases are TGTGCCAGTTACGGGACGGCCAAAAACATTCAGTACTTC. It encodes CASYGTAKNIQYF.

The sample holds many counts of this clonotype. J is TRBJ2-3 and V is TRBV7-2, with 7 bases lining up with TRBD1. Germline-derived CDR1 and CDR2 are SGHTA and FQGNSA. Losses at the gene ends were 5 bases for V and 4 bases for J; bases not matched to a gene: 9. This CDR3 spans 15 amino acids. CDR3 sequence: CASSRDRDFADTQYF. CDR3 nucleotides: TGTGCCAGCAGCCGTGACAGGGATTTCGCAGATACGCAGTATTTT.

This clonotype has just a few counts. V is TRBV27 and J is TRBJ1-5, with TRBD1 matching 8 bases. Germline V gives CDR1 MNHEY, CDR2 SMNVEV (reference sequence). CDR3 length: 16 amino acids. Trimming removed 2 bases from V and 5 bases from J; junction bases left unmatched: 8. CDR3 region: CASSLIWTGQDQPQHF. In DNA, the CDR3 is TGTGCCAGCAGTTTAATCTGGACAGGGCAGGATCAGCCCCAGCATTTT.

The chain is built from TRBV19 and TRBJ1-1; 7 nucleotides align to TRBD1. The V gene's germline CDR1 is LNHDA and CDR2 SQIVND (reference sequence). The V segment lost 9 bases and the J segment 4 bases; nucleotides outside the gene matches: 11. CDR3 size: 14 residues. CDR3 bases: TGTGCCAGCCGGGACAGCCGCTTGGGCACTGAAGCTTTCTTT. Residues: CASRDSRLGTEAFF.

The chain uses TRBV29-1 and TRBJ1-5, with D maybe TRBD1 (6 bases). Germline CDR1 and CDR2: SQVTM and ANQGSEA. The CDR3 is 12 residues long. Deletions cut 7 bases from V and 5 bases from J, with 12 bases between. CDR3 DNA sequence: TGCAGCGCGAAGGGGGGGGATCAGCCCCAGCATTTT. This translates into CSAKGGDQPQHF.

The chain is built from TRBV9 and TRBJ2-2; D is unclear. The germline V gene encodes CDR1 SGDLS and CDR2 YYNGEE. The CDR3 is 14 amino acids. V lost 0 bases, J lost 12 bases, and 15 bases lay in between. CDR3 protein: CASSVGWVQRKLFF. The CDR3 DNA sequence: TGTGCCAGCAGCGTAGGGTGGGTCCAACGGAAGCTGTTTTTT.

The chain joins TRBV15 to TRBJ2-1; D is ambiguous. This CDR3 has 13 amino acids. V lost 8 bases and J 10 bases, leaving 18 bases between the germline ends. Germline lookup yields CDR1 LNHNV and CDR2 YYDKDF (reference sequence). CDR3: CATSAWDPGEQFF. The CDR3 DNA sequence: TGTGCCACCTCAGCCTGGGATCCCGGGGAGCAGTTCTTC. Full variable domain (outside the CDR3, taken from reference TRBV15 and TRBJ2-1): DAMVIQNPRYQVTQFGKPVTLSCSQTLNHNVMYWYQQKSSQAPKLLFHYYDKDFNNEADTPDNFQSRRPNTSFCFLDIRSPGLGDTAMYLCATSAWDPGEQFFGPGTRLTVL.

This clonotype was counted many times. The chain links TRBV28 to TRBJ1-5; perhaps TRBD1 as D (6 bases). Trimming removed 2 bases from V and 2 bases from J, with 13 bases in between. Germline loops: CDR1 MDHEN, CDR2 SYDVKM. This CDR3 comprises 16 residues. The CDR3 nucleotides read TGTGCCAGCAGTTTACTAGGGGGTGCTGGCAATCAGCCCCAGCATTTT. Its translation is CASSLLGGAGNQPQHF.

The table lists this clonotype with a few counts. CDR3 in DNA: TGTGCCAGCAGTTTAACGGGACTTGAGGCTTTCTTT. Its translation is CASSLTGLEAFF. The chain couples TRBV28 to TRBJ1-1, with D tentatively TRBD1 (5 bases). Trimming took 2 bases from V and 11 from J, leaving 12 bases between them. This CDR3 has 12 residues. Germline V gene sequence: CDR1 MDHEN, CDR2 SYDVKM.

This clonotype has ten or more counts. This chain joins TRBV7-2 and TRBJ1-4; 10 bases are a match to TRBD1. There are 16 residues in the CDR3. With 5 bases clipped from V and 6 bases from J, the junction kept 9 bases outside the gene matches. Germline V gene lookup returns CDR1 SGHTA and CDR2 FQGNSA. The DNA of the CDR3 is TGTGCCAGCAGCCCTCATAGGGGGACAGGGGATGAAAAACTGTTTTTT. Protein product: CASSPHRGTGDEKLFF.

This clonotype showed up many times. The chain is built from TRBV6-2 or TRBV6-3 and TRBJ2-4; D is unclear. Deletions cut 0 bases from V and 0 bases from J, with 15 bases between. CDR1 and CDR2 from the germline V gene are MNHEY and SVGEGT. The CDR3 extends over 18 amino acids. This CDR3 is CASSYSIDTGLAKNIQYF. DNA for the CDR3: TGTGCCAGCAGTTACTCGATTGATACGGGCCTAGCCAAAAACATTCAGTACTTC.

CDR3 sequence: CSASRQSHNEQFF. The CDR3 DNA follows: TGCAGTGCTAGTAGACAGAGCCACAATGAGCAGTTCTTC. The rearrangement uses TRBV20-1 and TRBJ2-1, with a tentative D call TRBD1 (5 bases). Germline loops: CDR1 DFQATT, CDR2 SNEGSKA (reference sequence). The CDR3 is made up of 13 amino acids. Deletions cut 3 bases from V and 5 bases from J, with 11 bases between.